Listed here is a single T cell receptor (beta chain). Original methodology: The assay estimated nucleated cells by amplifying reference gene primers. The repertoire was sequenced with immunoSEQ multiplex PCR; TCRdb's copy has only in-frame clones and lacks some. The DNA gave D and trimming, while V, J and clone size come from that table. The sample shows some 240,000 clones, 70% to 90% of them seen only once. This specimen belongs to a study of blood T cell repertoires in COVID-19. Study details: T cells, B-cell-depleted T cells, or PBMCs supplied cDNA or gDNA.

Per the germline V gene, CDR1 is SGHDN and CDR2 is FVKESK. J was trimmed by 7 bases and V by 6 bases; bases with no gene match: 5. The length of the CDR3 is 13 residues. Participant age was roughly 18 to 90 years, and participants resided in fewer than 25 US areas. Which cohort a participant joined came from the clinical history participants gave. The sequencing input was PBMCs or T cells enriched from blood (not recorded which). This rearrangement joins TRBV14 to TRBJ2-7; TRBD1 aligns across 11 bases. The TCR sequence derives from a woman between 35 and 50 years old with acute COVID-19. CDR3 protein: CASSSGQGGEQYF. The CDR3 bases are TGTGCCAGCAGTTCGGGACAGGGGGGAGAGCAGTACTTC.